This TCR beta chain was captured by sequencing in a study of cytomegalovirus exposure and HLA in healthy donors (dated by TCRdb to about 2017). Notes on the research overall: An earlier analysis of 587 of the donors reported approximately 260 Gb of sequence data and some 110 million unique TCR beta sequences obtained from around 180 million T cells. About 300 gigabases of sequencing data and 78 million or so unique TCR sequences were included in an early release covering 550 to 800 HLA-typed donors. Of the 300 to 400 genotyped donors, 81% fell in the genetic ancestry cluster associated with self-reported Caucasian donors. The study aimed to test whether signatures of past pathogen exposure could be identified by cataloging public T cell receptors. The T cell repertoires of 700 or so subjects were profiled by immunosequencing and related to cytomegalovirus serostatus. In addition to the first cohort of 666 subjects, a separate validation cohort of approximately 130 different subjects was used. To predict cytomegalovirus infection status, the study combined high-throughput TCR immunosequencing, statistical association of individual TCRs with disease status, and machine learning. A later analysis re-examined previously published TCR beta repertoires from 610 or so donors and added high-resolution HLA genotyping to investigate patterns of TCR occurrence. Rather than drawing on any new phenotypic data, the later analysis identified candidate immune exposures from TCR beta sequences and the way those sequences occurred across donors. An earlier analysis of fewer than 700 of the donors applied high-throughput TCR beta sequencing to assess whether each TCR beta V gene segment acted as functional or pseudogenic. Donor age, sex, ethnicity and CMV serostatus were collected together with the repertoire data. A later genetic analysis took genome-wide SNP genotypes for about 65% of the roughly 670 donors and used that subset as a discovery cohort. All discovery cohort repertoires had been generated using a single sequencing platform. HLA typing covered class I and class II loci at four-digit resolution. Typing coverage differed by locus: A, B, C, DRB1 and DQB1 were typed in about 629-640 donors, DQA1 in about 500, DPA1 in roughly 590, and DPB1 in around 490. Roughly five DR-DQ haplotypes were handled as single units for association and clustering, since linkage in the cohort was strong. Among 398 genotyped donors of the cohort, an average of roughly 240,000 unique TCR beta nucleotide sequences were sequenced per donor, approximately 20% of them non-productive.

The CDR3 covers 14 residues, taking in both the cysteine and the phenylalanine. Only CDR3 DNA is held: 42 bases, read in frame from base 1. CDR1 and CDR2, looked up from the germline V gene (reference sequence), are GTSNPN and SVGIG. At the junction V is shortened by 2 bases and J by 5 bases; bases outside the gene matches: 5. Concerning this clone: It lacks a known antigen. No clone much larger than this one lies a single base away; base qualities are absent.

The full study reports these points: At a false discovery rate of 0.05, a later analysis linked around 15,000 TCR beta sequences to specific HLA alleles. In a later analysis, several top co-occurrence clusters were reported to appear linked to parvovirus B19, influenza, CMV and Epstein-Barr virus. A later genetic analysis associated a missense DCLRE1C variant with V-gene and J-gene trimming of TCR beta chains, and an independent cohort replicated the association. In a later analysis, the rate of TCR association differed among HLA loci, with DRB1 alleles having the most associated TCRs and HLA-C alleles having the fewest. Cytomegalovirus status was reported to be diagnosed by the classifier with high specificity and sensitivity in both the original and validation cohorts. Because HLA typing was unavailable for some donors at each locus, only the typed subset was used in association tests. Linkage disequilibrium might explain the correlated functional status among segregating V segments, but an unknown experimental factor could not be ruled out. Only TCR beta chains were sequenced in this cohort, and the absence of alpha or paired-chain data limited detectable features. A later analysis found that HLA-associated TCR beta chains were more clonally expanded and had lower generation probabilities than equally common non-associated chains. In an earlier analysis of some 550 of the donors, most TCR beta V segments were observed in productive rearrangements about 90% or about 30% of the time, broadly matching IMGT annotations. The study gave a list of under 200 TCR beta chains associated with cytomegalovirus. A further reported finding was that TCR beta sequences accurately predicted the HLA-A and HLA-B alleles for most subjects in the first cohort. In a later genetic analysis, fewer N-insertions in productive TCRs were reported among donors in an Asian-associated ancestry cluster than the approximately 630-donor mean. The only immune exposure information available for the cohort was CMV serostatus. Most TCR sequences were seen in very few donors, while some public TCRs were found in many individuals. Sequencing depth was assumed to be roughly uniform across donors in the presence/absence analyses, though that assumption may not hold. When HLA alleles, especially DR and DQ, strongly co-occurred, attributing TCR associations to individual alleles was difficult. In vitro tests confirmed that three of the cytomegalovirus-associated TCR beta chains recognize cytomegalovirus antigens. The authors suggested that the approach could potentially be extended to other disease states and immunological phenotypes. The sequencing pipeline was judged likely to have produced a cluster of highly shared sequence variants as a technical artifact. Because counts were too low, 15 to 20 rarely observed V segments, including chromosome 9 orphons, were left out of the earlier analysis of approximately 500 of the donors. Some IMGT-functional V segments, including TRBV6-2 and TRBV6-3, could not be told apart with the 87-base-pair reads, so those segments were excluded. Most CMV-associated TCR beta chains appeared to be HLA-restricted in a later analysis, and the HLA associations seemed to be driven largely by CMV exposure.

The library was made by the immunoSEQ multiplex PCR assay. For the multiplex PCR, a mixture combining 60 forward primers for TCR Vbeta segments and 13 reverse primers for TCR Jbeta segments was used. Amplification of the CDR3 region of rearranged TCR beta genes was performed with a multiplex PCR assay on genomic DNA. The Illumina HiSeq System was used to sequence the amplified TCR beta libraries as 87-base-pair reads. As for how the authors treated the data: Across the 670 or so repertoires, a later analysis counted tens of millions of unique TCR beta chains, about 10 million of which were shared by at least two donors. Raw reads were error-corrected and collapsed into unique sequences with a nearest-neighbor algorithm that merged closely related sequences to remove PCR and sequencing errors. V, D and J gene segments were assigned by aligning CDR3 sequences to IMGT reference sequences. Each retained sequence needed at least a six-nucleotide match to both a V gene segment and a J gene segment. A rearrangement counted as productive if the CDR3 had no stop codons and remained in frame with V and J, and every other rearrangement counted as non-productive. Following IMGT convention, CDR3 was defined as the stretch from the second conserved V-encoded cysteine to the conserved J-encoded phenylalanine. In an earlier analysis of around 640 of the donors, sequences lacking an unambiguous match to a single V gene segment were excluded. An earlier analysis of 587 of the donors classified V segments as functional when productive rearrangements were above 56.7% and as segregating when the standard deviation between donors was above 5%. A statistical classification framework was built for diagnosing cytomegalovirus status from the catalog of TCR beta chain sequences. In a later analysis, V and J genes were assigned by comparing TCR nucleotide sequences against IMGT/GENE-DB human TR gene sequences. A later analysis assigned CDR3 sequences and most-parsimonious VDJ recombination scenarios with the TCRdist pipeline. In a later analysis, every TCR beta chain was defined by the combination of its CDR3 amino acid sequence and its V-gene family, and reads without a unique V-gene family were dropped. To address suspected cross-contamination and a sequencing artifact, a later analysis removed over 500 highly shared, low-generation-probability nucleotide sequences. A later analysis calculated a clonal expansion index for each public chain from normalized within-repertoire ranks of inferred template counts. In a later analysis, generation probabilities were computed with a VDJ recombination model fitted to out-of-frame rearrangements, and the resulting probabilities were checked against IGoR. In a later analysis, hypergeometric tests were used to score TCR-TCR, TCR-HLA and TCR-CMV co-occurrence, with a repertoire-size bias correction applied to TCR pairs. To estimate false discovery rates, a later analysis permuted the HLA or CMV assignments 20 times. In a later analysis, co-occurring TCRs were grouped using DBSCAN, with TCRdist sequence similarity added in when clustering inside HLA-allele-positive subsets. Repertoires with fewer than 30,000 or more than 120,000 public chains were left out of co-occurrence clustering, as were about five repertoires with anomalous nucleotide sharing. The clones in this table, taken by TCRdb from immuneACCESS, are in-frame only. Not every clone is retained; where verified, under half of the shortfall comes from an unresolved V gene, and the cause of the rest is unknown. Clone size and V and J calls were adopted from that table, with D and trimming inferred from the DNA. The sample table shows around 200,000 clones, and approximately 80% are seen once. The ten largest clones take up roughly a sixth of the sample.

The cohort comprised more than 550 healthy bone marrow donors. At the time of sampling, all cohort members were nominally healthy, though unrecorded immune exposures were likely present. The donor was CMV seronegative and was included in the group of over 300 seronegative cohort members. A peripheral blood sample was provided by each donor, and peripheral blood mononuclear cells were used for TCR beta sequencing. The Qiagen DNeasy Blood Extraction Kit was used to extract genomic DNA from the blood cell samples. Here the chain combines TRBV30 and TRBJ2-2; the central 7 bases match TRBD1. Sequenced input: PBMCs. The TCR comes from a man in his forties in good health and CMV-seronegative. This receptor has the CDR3 CAWSPGQRTGELFF. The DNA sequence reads TGTGCCTGGAGTCCGGGACAGCGAACCGGGGAGCTGTTTTTT.